This is a list of T cell receptor beta chains from one sample in a study of OX40 agonist ivuxolimab in advanced cancers. Sequenced by immunoSEQ multiplex PCR; TCRdb stores in-frame clones only, minus some. The sample records under 90,000 clones, roughly nine tenths being singletons. Sequencing was performed on CD4+ or CD8+ T cells sorted from blood, taken in a trial of the OX40 agonist ivuxolimab. Receptors originate from an adult with an advanced solid tumor such as melanoma, head and neck, liver or kidney cancer. Both conserved end residues are part of each CDR3. Fields, in order: J gene, clone size, V gene, CDR3 protein. Some rows have no size entry. The others give once, few or many, or a class for an expanded clone.

J: TRBJ1-1
size: .
V: TRBV5-1
CDR3: CASSSLRQGVPEAFF

J: TRBJ2-2
size: few
V: TRBV5-1
CDR3: CASSSTPPAGELFF

J: .
size: .
V: TRBV5-1
CDR3: CASSLTGTRTSYEQYF

J: TRBJ2-4
size: .
V: TRBV19
CDR3: CASSIVQARNIQYF

J: TRBJ1-1
size: .
V: TRBV19
CDR3: CASRTGGAWTEAFF

J: TRBJ1-1
size: few
V: TRBV7-9
CDR3: CASSLVAGRSTEAFF

J: TRBJ1-3
size: .
V: TRBV7-2
CDR3: CASSLRHSGNTIYF

J: TRBJ2-5
size: .
V: TRBV5-4
CDR3: CASSLAGTSGGETQYF

J: TRBJ2-7
size: once
V: TRBV27
CDR3: CASSMPGAPYEQYF

J: TRBJ2-7
size: .
V: TRBV15
CDR3: CATSPQVGYEQYF

J: TRBJ1-1
size: .
V: TRBV18
CDR3: CASSPTETGYQSSTEAFF

J: TRBJ2-1
size: .
V: TRBV6-1
CDR3: CASSEAATSPPYNEQFF

J: TRBJ2-6
size: .
V: TRBV14
CDR3: CASSQRRQGATISGANVLTF

J: TRBJ2-5
size: .
V: TRBV11-2
CDR3: CASSLQGLVGETQYF